This TCR beta chain emerged from a study of T cell changes during pregnancy in multiple sclerosis. TCRdb's table, derived via immunoSEQ multiplex PCR, lists solely in-frame clones and lacks some. The sample yields about 67,000 clones, 90% seen once. The trim removed 7 bases at V and 4 bases at J, leaving 3 bases unmatched. Germline CDR1 and CDR2: LNHDA and SQIVND (reference sequence). This CDR3 comprises 12 residues. The sequencing here drew on peripheral blood, taken in the third trimester of pregnancy. The chain is built from TRBV19 and TRBJ1-2; 7 positions agree with TRBD1. This receptor was identified in a female donor with multiple sclerosis, enrolled in a pregnancy study. CDR3 bases: TGTGCCAGTACAGGGGGGCCCTATGGCTACACCTTC. Protein sequence: CASTGGPYGYTF.